This T cell receptor (beta chain) came from a study of blood T cell repertoires in COVID-19. Sequencing was performed with immunoSEQ multiplex PCR; in TCRdb, only in-frame clones are kept and a portion is missing. Of approximately 150,000 clones listed, approximately 84% are singletons. Trimming at V came to 7 bases and at J to 2 bases, leaving 9 bases not matched to a gene. CDR3 length: 16 residues. Germline lookup yields CDR1 MNHEY and CDR2 SMNVEV (reference sequence). The sequenced material came from peripheral blood. The TCR sequence derives from a man between 60 and 70 years old with acute or convalescent COVID-19. The chain links TRBV27 to TRBJ2-1; the match to TRBD2 covers 9 bases. The chain's CDR3 is CASTPSSGSPYNEQFF. The CDR3 DNA sequence: TGTGCCAGCACCCCAAGTAGCGGGAGCCCCTACAATGAGCAGTTCTTC.